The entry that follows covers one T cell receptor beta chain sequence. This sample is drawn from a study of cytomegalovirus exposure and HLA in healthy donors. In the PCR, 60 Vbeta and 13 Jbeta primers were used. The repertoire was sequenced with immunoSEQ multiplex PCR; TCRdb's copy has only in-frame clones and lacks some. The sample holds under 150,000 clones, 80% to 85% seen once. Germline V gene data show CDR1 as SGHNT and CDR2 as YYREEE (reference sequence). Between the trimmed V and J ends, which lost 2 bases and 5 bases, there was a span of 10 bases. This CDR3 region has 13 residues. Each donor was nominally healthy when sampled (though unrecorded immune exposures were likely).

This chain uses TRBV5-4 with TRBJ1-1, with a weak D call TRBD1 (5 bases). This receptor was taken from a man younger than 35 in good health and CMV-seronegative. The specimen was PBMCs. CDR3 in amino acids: CASSFVGGTEAFF. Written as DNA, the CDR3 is TGTGCCAGCAGCTTCGTGGGGGGTACTGAAGCTTTCTTT.